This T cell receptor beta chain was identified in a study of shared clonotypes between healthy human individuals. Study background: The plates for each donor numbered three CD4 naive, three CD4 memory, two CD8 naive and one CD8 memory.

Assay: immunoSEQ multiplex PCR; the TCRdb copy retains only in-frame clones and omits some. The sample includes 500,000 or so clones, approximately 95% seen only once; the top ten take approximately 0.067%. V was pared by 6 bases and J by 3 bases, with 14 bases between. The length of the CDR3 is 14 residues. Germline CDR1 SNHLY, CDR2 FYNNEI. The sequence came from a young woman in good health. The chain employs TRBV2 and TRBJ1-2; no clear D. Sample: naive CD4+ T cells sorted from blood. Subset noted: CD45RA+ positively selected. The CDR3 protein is CASRPETVHYGYTF. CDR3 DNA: TGTGCCAGCAGACCCGAAACAGTGCACTATGGCTACACCTTC.